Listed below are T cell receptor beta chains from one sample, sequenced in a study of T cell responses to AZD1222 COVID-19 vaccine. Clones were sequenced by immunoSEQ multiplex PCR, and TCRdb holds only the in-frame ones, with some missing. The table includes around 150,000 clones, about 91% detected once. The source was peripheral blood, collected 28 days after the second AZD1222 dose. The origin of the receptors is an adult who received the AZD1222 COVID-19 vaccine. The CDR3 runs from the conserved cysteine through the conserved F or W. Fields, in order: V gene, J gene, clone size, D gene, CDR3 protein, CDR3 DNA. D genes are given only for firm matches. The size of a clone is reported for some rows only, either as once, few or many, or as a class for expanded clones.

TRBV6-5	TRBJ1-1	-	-	CASTRGTEAFF	TGTGCCAGCACCCGGGGGACTGAAGCTTTCTTT
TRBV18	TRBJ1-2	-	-	CASSLVRSYGYTF	TGTGCCAGCTCACTTGTCAGGTCCTATGGCTACACCTTC
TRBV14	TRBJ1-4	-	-	CASSPNGEMKLFF	TGTGCCAGCAGCCCGAACGGAGAGATGAAACTGTTTTTT
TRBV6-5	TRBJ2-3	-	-	CASSRDFSTDTQYF	TGTGCCAGCAGTCGGGACTTCTCCACAGATACGCAGTATTTT
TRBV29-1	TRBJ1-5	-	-	CSVGGMGPQHF	TGCAGCGTTGGGGGGATGGGGCCCCAGCATTTT
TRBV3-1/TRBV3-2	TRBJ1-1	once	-	CASSQARGAEAFF	TGTGCCAGCAGCCAAGCACGGGGTGCCGAAGCTTTCTTT
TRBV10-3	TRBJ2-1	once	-	CAISKPPGGPDEQFF	TGTGCCATCAGTAAGCCCCCCGGGGGGCCCGATGAGCAGTTCTTC
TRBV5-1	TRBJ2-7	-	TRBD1	CASSFLGQANYEQYF	TGCGCCAGCAGCTTCCTTGGACAGGCAAACTACGAGCAGTACTTC
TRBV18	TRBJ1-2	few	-	CASSRTANLSPNYGYTF	TGTGCCAGCTCCCGAACGGCCAACTTGTCTCCTAACTATGGCTACACCTTC
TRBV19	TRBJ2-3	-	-	CASTPRLTGHRFRDTQYF	TGTGCCAGTACCCCAAGGCTGACTGGGCACAGATTTCGTGATACGCAGTATTTT
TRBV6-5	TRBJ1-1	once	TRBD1	CASRRQGLNTEAFF	TGTGCCAGCAGACGACAGGGGCTGAACACTGAAGCTTTCTTT
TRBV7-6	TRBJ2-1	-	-	CASSHKGDTYNEQFF	TGTGCCAGCAGCCATAAGGGTGACACTTACAATGAGCAGTTCTTC
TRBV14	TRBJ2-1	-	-	CASSPARVGEQFF	TGTGCCAGCAGCCCGGCGCGCGTCGGTGAGCAGTTCTTC
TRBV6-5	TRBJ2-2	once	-	CASSKDFNTGELFF	TGTGCCAGCAGTAAGGACTTTAACACCGGGGAGCTGTTTTTT
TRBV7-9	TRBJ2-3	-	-	CASSLPPSSDTQYF	TGTGCCAGCAGCTTACCTCCCTCTTCAGATACGCAGTATTTT
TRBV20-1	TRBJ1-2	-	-	CSATSYGYTF	TGCAGTGCTACAAGCTATGGCTACACCTTC
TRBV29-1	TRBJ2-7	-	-	CSVGTGTGAYEQYF	TGCAGCGTTGGAACCGGGACGGGAGCCTACGAGCAGTACTTC
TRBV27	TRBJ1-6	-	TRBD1	CASSRLGTGDSPLHF	TGTGCCAGCAGCCGTCTTGGGACAGGGGATTCACCCCTCCACTTT
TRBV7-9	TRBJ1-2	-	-	CASSSPTEDEDGYTF	TGTGCCAGCAGCTCCCCGACAGAAGATGAGGATGGCTACACCTTC
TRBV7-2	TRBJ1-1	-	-	CASSLAWVNTEAFF	TGTGCCAGCAGCTTAGCGTGGGTGAACACTGAAGCTTTCTTT
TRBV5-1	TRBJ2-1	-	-	CASSFLGSEQFF	TGCGCCAGCAGCTTCCTAGGAAGTGAGCAGTTCTTC
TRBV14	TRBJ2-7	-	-	CASSQVRQEQYF	TGTGCCAGCAGCCAGGTACGACAGGAGCAGTACTTC